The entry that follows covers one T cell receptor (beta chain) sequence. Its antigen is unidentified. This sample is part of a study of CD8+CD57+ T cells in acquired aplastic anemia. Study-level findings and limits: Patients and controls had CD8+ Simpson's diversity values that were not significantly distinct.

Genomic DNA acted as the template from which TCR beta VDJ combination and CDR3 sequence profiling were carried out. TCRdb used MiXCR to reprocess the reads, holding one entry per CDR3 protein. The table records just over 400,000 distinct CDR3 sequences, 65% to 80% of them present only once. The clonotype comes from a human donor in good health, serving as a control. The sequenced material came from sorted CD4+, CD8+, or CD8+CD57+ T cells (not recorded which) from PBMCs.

The CDR3 nucleotides read TGTGCCAGCAGACGGGACAGGAACTATGGCTACACCTTC. Translated, it gives CASRRDRNYGYTF. The J gene is TRBJ1-2, the V gene TRBV2; TRBD1 agrees at 8 bases. The ends lost 6 bases at V and 2 bases at J; junction bases unmatched: 2. Per the germline V gene, CDR1 is SNHLY and CDR2 is FYNNEI. The CDR3 covers 13 residues.